The source of this T cell receptor (beta chain) is a study of T-cell reconstitution after alpha-beta-depleted transplantation in children. From germline, CDR1 is SGHRS and CDR2 YFSETQ. There are 15 residues in the CDR3. The V and J ends lost 4 bases and 6 bases, in that order; junction bases with no gene match: 12. During its preparation, the TCRbeta library received unique molecular identifiers. TCRdb reprocessed the PCR reads with MiXCR, giving one entry per CDR3 protein. The repertoire includes 490,000 or so distinct CDR3 sequences, 12% of them detected once, and around 5.8% sits in the top ten. The sequencing here drew on PBMCs from the stem cell graft donor, taken from the stem cell graft. The chain couples TRBV5-1 to TRBJ1-1; 7 bases are shared with TRBD1. This sequence originates from a human donor who donated a stem cell graft to a child with combined immunodeficiency. The CDR3: CASSDGRGGGSEAFF. DNA of the CDR3: TGCGCCAGCAGCGATGGAAGAGGGGGCGGATCTGAAGCTTTCTTT.